Detailed here is one TCR beta chain. The entry originates in a study of blood T cell repertoires in COVID-19. Across the study: There were acute and convalescent COVID-19 samples, and they came from the United States, Italy and Spain.

The method was immunoSEQ multiplex PCR; TCRdb's version includes in-frame clones alone and lacks a portion of them. The sample includes under 500,000 clones, about 85% of them seen just once. Trimming at V came to 4 bases and at J to 6 bases, leaving 5 bases not matched to a gene. There are 14 residues in the CDR3. CDR1 SGHRS and CDR2 YFSETQ come from the germline V gene. Source material: PBMCs or T cells enriched from blood (not recorded which). The source of this sequence is a woman between 18 and 30 years old with acute COVID-19. The rearrangement links TRBV5-1 to TRBJ1-5; 9 bases are shared with TRBD1. The CDR3 region is CASSDGQGLQPQHF. The CDR3 DNA sequence: TGCGCCAGCAGCGACGGACAGGGGCTTCAGCCCCAGCATTTT.